Shown below are 30 T cell receptor beta chains from a single sample sequenced in a study of T-cell reconstitution after alpha-beta-depleted transplantation in children. It was with unique molecular identifiers that the TCRbeta library was prepared. TCRdb itself ran the PCR reads through MiXCR, one entry per CDR3 protein. The repertoire has roughly 200,000 distinct CDR3 sequences, roughly 15% of them found once; the top ten carry roughly 13%. The sequencing used PBMCs from the stem cell graft donor, collected from the stem cell graft. The receptors derive from a human donor who donated a stem cell graft to a child with acute lymphoblastic leukemia.

On this clonotype itself: A junction end diverges from the germline sequence, so it may reflect a read error. The chain recombines TRBV12-3 or TRBV12-4 with TRBJ2-1, with 9 bases lining up with TRBD1. The CDR3 contains 15 residues. The CDR3 region is CASSRPGQGHNEQLF. CDR3 in DNA: TGTGCCAGCAGTCGGCCGGGACAGGGACACAATGAGCAGCTCTTC.

There are many counts of this clonotype. This chain joins TRBV12-3 or TRBV12-4 and TRBJ1-5; 8 bases agree with TRBD1. There are 17 residues in the CDR3. The trim removed 5 bases at V and 0 bases at J, leaving 9 bases unmatched. The CDR3 DNA sequence: TGTGCCAGCAGTCTTTCTGGGACAGGATATAGCAATCAGCCCCAGCATTTT. This sequence encodes CASSLSGTGYSNQPQHF.

There are many counts of this clonotype. The J gene is TRBJ2-2, the V gene TRBV29-1, with 7 bases aligning to TRBD1. This CDR3 is 13 amino acids long. Germline assignment: CDR1 SQVTM and CDR2 ANQGSEA. J lost 6 bases, V lost 7 bases, and 8 bases had no gene match. The CDR3 coding sequence is TGCAGCGGCGCAGGGGGAGTCCCCGGGGAGCTGTTTTTT. This encodes CSGAGGVPGELFF.

In this sample, this clonotype turned up many times. The V gene is TRBV5-1, the J gene TRBJ1-5; perhaps TRBD1 as D (6 bases). The germline CDR1 and CDR2 sequences are SGHRS and YFSETQ. The V and J ends lost 4 bases and 6 bases respectively, with 14 bases between them. The CDR3 has 14 amino acids. The chain's CDR3 is CASSISGDGQPQHF. The CDR3 DNA reads as TGCGCCAGCAGCATCTCAGGGGACGGTCAGCCCCAGCATTTT.

This clonotype was seen many times. This chain joins TRBV20-1 and TRBJ2-7; 10 nucleotides align to TRBD2. The CDR3 runs 13 residues. The J segment lost 2 bases and the V segment lost 4 bases, leaving 2 bases of the junction unmatched. The V gene's germline CDR1 is DFQATT and CDR2 SNEGSKA (reference sequence). Here the CDR3 reads CSATSGGTYEQYF. The CDR3 DNA reads TGCAGTGCTACTAGCGGGGGCACCTACGAGCAGTACTTC.

As for this clonotype: A much larger clonotype is one base distant, so this may be a read error. DNA for the CDR3: TGTGCCAGCACCCCAACGTTGGGAGAGGGTGAGCAGTTCTTC. Its protein product is CASTPTLGEGEQFF. The V call is TRBV6-1, the J call TRBJ2-1, with D maybe TRBD2 (5 bases). The CDR3 covers 14 residues. The V gene lost 7 bases and the J gene lost 9 bases, with 19 bases spanning the gap. CDR1 MNHNS and CDR2 SASEGT come from the germline V gene.

This clonotype turned up a few times. The chain is built from TRBV27 and TRBJ2-6, with D possibly matching TRBD2 (7 bases). The V end was cut by 4 bases, the J end by 0 bases, with 16 bases between. The germline V gene encodes CDR1 MNHEY and CDR2 SMNVEV (reference sequence). The CDR3 has 18 residues. The CDR3 nucleotides read TGTGCCAGCAGTTGGGGGGGCAGCTATAGCTCTGGGGCCAACGTCCTGACTTTC. This encodes CASSWGGSYSSGANVLTF.

This clonotype was recorded many times. V and J are TRBV29-1 and TRBJ1-1, with D tentatively TRBD1 (6 bases). There are 14 residues in the CDR3. Germline V gives CDR1 SQVTM, CDR2 ANQGSEA. The V and J ends lost 3 bases and 6 bases respectively, with 17 bases between them. In nucleotides, the CDR3 is TGCAGCGTTGAGAGGAACGGGGGCCTCTCTGAAGCTTTCTTT. This gives the protein CSVERNGGLSEAFF.

This clonotype came up many times. The chain uses TRBV10-3 and TRBJ2-3, with 9 bases matching TRBD2. V lost 5 bases, J lost 0 bases, and 3 bases stayed unmatched. Germline V gene data show CDR1 as ENHRY and CDR2 as SYGVKD. The CDR3 covers 15 residues. This CDR3 is CAISTSGQSTDTQYF. DNA of the CDR3: TGTGCCATCAGTACTAGCGGGCAAAGCACAGATACGCAGTATTTT.

This clonotype has at least ten counts. This rearrangement joins TRBV10-3 to TRBJ1-1; perhaps TRBD1 as D (5 bases). The V gene's germline CDR1 is ENHRY and CDR2 SYGVKD. This CDR3 spans 13 amino acids. The germline V and J ends were trimmed by 8 bases and 2 bases, with 12 bases remaining between them. CDR3 sequence (DNA): TGTGCCATCGGTGGAGGGGATAACACTGAAGCTTTCTTT. This translates into CAIGGGDNTEAFF.

Remarks on this clonotype: This may stem from a read error, because a much larger clone lies one nucleotide away. The chain links TRBV5-1 to TRBJ1-1; D perhaps matches TRBD1 (5 bases). The CDR3 sequence is 17 residues long. Trimming stripped 6 bases from V and 0 bases from J, with 21 bases between. Per germline, CDR1 SGHRS and CDR2 YFSETQ. The chain's CDR3 is CASTSSGRVGMNTEAFF. Written as DNA, the CDR3 is TGCGCCAGCACCTCAAGCGGCAGGGTTGGCATGAACACTGAAGCTTTCTTT. The full variable domain, rest sourced from reference TRBV5-1 and TRBJ1-1, is KAGVTQTPRYLIKTRGQQVTLSCSPISGHRSVSWYQQTPGQGLQFLFEYFSETQRNKGNFPGRFSGRQFSNSRSEMNVSTLELGDSALYLCASTSSGRVGMNTEAFFGQGTRLTVV.

This clonotype came up a few times. The chain has TRBV7-2 and TRBJ2-7; TRBD1 or TRBD2 may be the D gene (5 bases each). V lost 3 bases, J lost 0 bases, and 12 bases lay in between. Germline CDR1 SGHTA, CDR2 FQGNSA. The CDR3 runs to 15 residues. As DNA, the CDR3 is TGTGCCAGCAGCTTTGAGGGGTCTATCTCCTACGAGCAGTACTTC. This encodes CASSFEGSISYEQYF.

This chain links TRBV20-1 with TRBJ2-7; possible D gene TRBD1, 6 bases. The CDR3 spans 14 residues. Germline CDR1 and CDR2: DFQATT and SNEGSKA (reference sequence). Trimming removed 6 bases at V and 0 bases at J, with 15 bases between. Written as DNA, the CDR3 is TGCAGTGCGACCGACAGGACTCACTCCTACGAGCAGTACTTC. Protein product: CSATDRTHSYEQYF.

This clonotype was observed at least ten times. V and J are TRBV5-6 and TRBJ2-4; D is unresolved. In germline, CDR1 is SGHDT, CDR2 YYEEEE. Deletions cut 0 bases from V and 0 bases from J, with 10 bases between. The CDR3 is 16 amino acids. CDR3 protein: CASSLGGPLAKNIQYF. The CDR3 region has the DNA TGTGCCAGCAGCTTGGGGGGTCCCCTAGCCAAAAACATTCAGTACTTC.

To note about this clonotype: Since a much larger clone is just one base distant, this may be a read error. The rearrangement uses TRBV28 and TRBJ1-2; D remains unclear. The CDR3 is 12 amino acids. Germline CDR1 and CDR2: MDHEN and SYDVKM. Trimming pared 3 bases from V and 3 bases from J, leaving 5 bases between. CDR3: CASSFVDYGYTF. The CDR3 DNA sequence: TGTGCCAGCAGTTTTGTTGACTATGGCTACACCTTC.

This chain uses TRBV2 with TRBJ1-5; D might be TRBD1 (6 bases). Germline loops: CDR1 SNHLY, CDR2 FYNNEI. Trimming cost V 5 bases and J 0 bases, with 11 bases left between them. The CDR3 contains 15 residues. In nucleotides, the CDR3 is TGTGCCAGCAGTTGGGAACAGGGTAGCAATCAGCCCCAGCATTTT. This codes for CASSWEQGSNQPQHF.

On this clonotype itself: A clone one base away is much larger, so this may be a read error. The J gene is TRBJ1-2, the V gene TRBV5-1, with 11 bases aligning to TRBD1. Per the germline V gene, CDR1 is SGHRS and CDR2 is YFSETQ. The CDR3 loop spans 13 amino acids. Unmatched junction bases numbered 5, after V lost 4 bases and J lost 9 bases. The CDR3 sequence is CASSTRTGGSYTF. The CDR3 coding sequence is TGCGCCAGCAGCACCCGGACAGGGGGCAGCTACACCTTC.

The table lists this clonotype with many counts. The V and J genes are TRBV30 and TRBJ2-7; 7 bases are a match to TRBD2. Germline CDR1 and CDR2: GTSNPN and SVGIG (reference sequence). V lost 1 base, J lost 1 base, and 4 bases stayed unmatched. This CDR3 spans 14 amino acids. The CDR3 is CAWSGKGGSYEQYF. The CDR3 DNA is TGTGCCTGGAGTGGAAAGGGAGGGTCCTACGAGCAGTACTTC.

This clonotype was seen many times. The V call is TRBV5-4, the J call TRBJ2-1; weak D call: TRBD2 (5 bases). V lost 5 bases and J lost 10, with 10 bases in between. The CDR3 runs to 11 residues. CDR1 is SGHNT, CDR2 YYREEE, per germline (reference sequence). This CDR3 is CASREGWEQFF. The CDR3 coding sequence is TGTGCCAGCAGAGAGGGATGGGAGCAGTTCTTC.

The sample holds many counts of this clonotype. This sequence joins TRBV10-3 and TRBJ2-7; TRBD2 matches at 7 bases. Trimming took 6 bases from V and 2 from J; bases not matched to a gene: 7. The CDR3 sequence is 14 residues long. CDR1 is ENHRY and CDR2 is SYGVKD in the germline V gene. CDR3 sequence (DNA): TGTGCCATCAGGGGGGAGGGGTCTGCCTACGAGCAGTACTTC. This encodes CAIRGEGSAYEQYF.

This clonotype has a count of ten or more. The V and J genes are TRBV24-1 and TRBJ1-1, with D possibly matching TRBD1 (6 bases). The V end lost 7 bases, the J end lost 7 bases, and 15 bases lay between the germline ends. The CDR3 runs to 13 residues. The germline CDR1 and CDR2 sequences are KGHDR and SFDVKD. CDR3 sequence: CATSQGTSGEAFF. DNA for the CDR3: TGTGCCACCAGCCAGGGGACCTCAGGTGAAGCTTTCTTT.

This clonotype was counted many times. This sequence joins TRBV28 and TRBJ2-7; D is uncertain. CDR1 is MDHEN, CDR2 SYDVKM, per germline. V lost 3 bases and J 4 bases, leaving 13 bases between the germline ends. The CDR3 is made up of 14 amino acids. The CDR3 here is CASSFIGSRYEQYF. The CDR3 bases are TGTGCCAGCAGTTTTATTGGTTCGCGATACGAGCAGTACTTC. Full variable domain (missing parts from reference TRBV28 and TRBJ2-7): DVKVTQSSRYLVKRTGEKVFLECVQDMDHENMFWYRQDPGLGLRLIYFSYDVKMKEKGDIPEGYSVSREKKERFSLILESASTNQTSMYLCASSFIGSRYEQYFGPGTRLTVT.

This clonotype was observed many times. V gene TRBV20-1 combines with J gene TRBJ2-7; D not certain. The CDR3 has 14 amino acids. Germline assignment: CDR1 DFQATT and CDR2 SNEGSKA (reference sequence). V was cut by 3 bases and J by 7 bases, with 19 bases left in between. The DNA of the CDR3 is TGCAGTGCTAGGGTCGCTAGGGCCCACGGGGAGCAGTACTTC. Protein sequence: CSARVARAHGEQYF.

This clonotype was detected once. The rearrangement links TRBV28 to TRBJ1-1; a possible D gene is TRBD1 (6 bases). This CDR3 is built from 15 residues. The germline CDR1 and CDR2 sequences are MDHEN and SYDVKM. Trimming removed 5 bases from V and 3 bases from J, with 16 bases in between. CDR3 DNA sequence: TGTGCCAGCAGTCCCCCGAGGGGGGGAGACACTGAAGCTTTCTTT. This translates into CASSPPRGGDTEAFF. The entire variable domain, with the rest obtained from reference TRBV28 and TRBJ1-1, is as follows: DVKVTQSSRYLVKRTGEKVFLECVQDMDHENMFWYRQDPGLGLRLIYFSYDVKMKEKGDIPEGYSVSREKKERFSLILESASTNQTSMYLCASSPPRGGDTEAFFGQGTRLTVV.

This clonotype was seen at least ten times. The chain carries TRBV20-1 and TRBJ2-2; 8 nucleotides agree with TRBD2. V lost 0 bases to trimming and J lost 4 bases; unmatched junction nucleotides: 7. CDR3 length equals 16 residues. The germline gives CDR1 DFQATT, CDR2 SNEGSKA (reference sequence). CDR3 region: CSARDLALAATGELFF. The CDR3 DNA sequence: TGCAGTGCTAGAGATCTGGCACTAGCGGCCACCGGGGAGCTGTTTTTT.

This clonotype was counted many times. The V and J genes are TRBV4-1 and TRBJ2-3; D may be TRBD1 or TRBD2 (5 bases each). V was trimmed by 6 bases and J by 0 bases, leaving 16 bases between them. The CDR3 consists of 16 residues. Germline V gene data show CDR1 as MGHRA and CDR2 as YSYEKL. In DNA, the CDR3 is TGCGCCAGCAGAGGGGACGGATTCTTTAGCACAGATACGCAGTATTTT. Translated, it gives CASRGDGFFSTDTQYF.

This clonotype was detected ten times or more. The chain links TRBV24-1 to TRBJ2-7, with TRBD2 identical over 9 bases. Germline V gene lookup returns CDR1 KGHDR and CDR2 SFDVKD. The CDR3 length is 17 residues. J gave up 6 bases and V 5 bases, and 16 bases lay outside the gene matches. CDR3 region: CATSVFLYSGSFGEQYF. For the CDR3, the DNA is TGTGCCACCAGTGTCTTTCTTTATAGCGGGAGTTTTGGCGAGCAGTACTTC.

This clonotype was seen repeatedly, ten times or more. The gene calls are TRBV18 and TRBJ2-7; TRBD2 agrees at 8 bases. The V segment lost 1 base and the J segment 5 bases; nucleotides outside the gene matches: 4. Germline CDR1 reads KGHSH; CDR2 reads LQKENI. The length of the CDR3 is 14 residues. CDR3 sequence: CASSPQSGSNEQYF. The CDR3 DNA follows: TGTGCCAGCTCACCACAGAGCGGGAGTAACGAGCAGTACTTC. Combining the CDR3 with reference TRBV18 and TRBJ2-7 gives the whole variable domain NAGVMQNPRHLVRRRGQEARLRCSPMKGHSHVYWYRQLPEEGLKFMVYLQKENIIDESGMPKERFSAEFPKEGPSILRIQQVVRGDSAAYFCASSPQSGSNEQYFGPGTRLTVT.

This clonotype was seen many times. V usage is TRBV10-2 and J usage is TRBJ2-1; tentatively, D is TRBD2 (5 bases). The CDR3 consists of 13 residues. Germline V gene sequence: CDR1 WSHSY, CDR2 SAAADI. Between the trimmed V and J ends, which lost 5 bases and 9 bases, there was a span of 14 bases. For the CDR3, the DNA is TGCGCCAGCAGTCGTGAAGGGAGACGTGAGCAGTTCTTC. It codes for CASSREGRREQFF.

This clonotype was counted ten times or more. This sequence joins TRBV25-1 and TRBJ2-2; a possible D gene is TRBD2 (6 bases). V shed 3 bases and J shed 6 bases, with 14 bases lying between them. CDR3 length: 15 residues. Per germline, CDR1 MGHDK and CDR2 SYGVNS. CDR3 nucleotides: TGTGCCAGCAGTGAGCGGGGTTCCCGTCCCGGGGAGCTGTTTTTT. Encoded protein: CASSERGSRPGELFF.